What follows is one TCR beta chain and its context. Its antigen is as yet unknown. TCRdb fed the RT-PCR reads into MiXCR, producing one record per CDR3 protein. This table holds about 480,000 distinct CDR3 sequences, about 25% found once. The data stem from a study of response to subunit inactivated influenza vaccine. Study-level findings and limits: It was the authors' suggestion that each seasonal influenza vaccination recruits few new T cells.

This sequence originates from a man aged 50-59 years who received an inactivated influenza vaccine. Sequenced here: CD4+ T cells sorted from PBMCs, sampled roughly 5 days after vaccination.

The CDR3 bases are TGTGCCAGCAGACCTCCGGACAGACCTAATGAAAAACTGTTTTTT. Its protein is CASRPPDRPNEKLFF. V and J are TRBV6-2 or TRBV6-3 and TRBJ1-4; weak D call: TRBD1 (6 bases). The CDR3 sequence is 15 residues long. Germline V CDR1 and CDR2: MNHEY, SVGEGT. V lost 6 bases to trimming and J lost 3 bases, with 14 bases between them.